The sample holds one count of the clone carrying this T cell receptor beta chain. The antigen is undetermined. The data were taken from a study of OX40 agonist ivuxolimab in advanced cancers. The wider study: Patients received intravenous ivuxolimab every 2 weeks at 0.01 to 10 mg/kg. General study findings and limits: Among the least clonally expanded were partial responders at 0.1-3.0 mg/kg.

The protocol was immunoSEQ multiplex PCR, while the TCRdb copy is restricted to in-frame clones and leaves out a portion. The sample holds around 100,000 clones, about 91% seen once. Germline lookup yields CDR1 SGHTS and CDR2 YDEGEE. This CDR3 has 16 amino acids. Trimming removed 4 bases from V and 3 bases from J; junction bases left unmatched: 9. Systemic immunosuppression or a history of autoimmune disease excluded patients. The TCR was taken from an adult with an advanced solid tumor such as melanoma, head and neck, liver or kidney cancer. The chain uses TRBV5-8 and TRBJ2-5; TRBD2 agrees at 10 bases. This sample comprised CD4+ or CD8+ T cells sorted from blood, obtained in a trial of the OX40 agonist ivuxolimab. The CDR3 region is CASSTGLAAAEETQYF. As DNA, the CDR3 is TGTGCCAGCAGCACCGGACTAGCGGCTGCCGAAGAGACCCAGTACTTC.